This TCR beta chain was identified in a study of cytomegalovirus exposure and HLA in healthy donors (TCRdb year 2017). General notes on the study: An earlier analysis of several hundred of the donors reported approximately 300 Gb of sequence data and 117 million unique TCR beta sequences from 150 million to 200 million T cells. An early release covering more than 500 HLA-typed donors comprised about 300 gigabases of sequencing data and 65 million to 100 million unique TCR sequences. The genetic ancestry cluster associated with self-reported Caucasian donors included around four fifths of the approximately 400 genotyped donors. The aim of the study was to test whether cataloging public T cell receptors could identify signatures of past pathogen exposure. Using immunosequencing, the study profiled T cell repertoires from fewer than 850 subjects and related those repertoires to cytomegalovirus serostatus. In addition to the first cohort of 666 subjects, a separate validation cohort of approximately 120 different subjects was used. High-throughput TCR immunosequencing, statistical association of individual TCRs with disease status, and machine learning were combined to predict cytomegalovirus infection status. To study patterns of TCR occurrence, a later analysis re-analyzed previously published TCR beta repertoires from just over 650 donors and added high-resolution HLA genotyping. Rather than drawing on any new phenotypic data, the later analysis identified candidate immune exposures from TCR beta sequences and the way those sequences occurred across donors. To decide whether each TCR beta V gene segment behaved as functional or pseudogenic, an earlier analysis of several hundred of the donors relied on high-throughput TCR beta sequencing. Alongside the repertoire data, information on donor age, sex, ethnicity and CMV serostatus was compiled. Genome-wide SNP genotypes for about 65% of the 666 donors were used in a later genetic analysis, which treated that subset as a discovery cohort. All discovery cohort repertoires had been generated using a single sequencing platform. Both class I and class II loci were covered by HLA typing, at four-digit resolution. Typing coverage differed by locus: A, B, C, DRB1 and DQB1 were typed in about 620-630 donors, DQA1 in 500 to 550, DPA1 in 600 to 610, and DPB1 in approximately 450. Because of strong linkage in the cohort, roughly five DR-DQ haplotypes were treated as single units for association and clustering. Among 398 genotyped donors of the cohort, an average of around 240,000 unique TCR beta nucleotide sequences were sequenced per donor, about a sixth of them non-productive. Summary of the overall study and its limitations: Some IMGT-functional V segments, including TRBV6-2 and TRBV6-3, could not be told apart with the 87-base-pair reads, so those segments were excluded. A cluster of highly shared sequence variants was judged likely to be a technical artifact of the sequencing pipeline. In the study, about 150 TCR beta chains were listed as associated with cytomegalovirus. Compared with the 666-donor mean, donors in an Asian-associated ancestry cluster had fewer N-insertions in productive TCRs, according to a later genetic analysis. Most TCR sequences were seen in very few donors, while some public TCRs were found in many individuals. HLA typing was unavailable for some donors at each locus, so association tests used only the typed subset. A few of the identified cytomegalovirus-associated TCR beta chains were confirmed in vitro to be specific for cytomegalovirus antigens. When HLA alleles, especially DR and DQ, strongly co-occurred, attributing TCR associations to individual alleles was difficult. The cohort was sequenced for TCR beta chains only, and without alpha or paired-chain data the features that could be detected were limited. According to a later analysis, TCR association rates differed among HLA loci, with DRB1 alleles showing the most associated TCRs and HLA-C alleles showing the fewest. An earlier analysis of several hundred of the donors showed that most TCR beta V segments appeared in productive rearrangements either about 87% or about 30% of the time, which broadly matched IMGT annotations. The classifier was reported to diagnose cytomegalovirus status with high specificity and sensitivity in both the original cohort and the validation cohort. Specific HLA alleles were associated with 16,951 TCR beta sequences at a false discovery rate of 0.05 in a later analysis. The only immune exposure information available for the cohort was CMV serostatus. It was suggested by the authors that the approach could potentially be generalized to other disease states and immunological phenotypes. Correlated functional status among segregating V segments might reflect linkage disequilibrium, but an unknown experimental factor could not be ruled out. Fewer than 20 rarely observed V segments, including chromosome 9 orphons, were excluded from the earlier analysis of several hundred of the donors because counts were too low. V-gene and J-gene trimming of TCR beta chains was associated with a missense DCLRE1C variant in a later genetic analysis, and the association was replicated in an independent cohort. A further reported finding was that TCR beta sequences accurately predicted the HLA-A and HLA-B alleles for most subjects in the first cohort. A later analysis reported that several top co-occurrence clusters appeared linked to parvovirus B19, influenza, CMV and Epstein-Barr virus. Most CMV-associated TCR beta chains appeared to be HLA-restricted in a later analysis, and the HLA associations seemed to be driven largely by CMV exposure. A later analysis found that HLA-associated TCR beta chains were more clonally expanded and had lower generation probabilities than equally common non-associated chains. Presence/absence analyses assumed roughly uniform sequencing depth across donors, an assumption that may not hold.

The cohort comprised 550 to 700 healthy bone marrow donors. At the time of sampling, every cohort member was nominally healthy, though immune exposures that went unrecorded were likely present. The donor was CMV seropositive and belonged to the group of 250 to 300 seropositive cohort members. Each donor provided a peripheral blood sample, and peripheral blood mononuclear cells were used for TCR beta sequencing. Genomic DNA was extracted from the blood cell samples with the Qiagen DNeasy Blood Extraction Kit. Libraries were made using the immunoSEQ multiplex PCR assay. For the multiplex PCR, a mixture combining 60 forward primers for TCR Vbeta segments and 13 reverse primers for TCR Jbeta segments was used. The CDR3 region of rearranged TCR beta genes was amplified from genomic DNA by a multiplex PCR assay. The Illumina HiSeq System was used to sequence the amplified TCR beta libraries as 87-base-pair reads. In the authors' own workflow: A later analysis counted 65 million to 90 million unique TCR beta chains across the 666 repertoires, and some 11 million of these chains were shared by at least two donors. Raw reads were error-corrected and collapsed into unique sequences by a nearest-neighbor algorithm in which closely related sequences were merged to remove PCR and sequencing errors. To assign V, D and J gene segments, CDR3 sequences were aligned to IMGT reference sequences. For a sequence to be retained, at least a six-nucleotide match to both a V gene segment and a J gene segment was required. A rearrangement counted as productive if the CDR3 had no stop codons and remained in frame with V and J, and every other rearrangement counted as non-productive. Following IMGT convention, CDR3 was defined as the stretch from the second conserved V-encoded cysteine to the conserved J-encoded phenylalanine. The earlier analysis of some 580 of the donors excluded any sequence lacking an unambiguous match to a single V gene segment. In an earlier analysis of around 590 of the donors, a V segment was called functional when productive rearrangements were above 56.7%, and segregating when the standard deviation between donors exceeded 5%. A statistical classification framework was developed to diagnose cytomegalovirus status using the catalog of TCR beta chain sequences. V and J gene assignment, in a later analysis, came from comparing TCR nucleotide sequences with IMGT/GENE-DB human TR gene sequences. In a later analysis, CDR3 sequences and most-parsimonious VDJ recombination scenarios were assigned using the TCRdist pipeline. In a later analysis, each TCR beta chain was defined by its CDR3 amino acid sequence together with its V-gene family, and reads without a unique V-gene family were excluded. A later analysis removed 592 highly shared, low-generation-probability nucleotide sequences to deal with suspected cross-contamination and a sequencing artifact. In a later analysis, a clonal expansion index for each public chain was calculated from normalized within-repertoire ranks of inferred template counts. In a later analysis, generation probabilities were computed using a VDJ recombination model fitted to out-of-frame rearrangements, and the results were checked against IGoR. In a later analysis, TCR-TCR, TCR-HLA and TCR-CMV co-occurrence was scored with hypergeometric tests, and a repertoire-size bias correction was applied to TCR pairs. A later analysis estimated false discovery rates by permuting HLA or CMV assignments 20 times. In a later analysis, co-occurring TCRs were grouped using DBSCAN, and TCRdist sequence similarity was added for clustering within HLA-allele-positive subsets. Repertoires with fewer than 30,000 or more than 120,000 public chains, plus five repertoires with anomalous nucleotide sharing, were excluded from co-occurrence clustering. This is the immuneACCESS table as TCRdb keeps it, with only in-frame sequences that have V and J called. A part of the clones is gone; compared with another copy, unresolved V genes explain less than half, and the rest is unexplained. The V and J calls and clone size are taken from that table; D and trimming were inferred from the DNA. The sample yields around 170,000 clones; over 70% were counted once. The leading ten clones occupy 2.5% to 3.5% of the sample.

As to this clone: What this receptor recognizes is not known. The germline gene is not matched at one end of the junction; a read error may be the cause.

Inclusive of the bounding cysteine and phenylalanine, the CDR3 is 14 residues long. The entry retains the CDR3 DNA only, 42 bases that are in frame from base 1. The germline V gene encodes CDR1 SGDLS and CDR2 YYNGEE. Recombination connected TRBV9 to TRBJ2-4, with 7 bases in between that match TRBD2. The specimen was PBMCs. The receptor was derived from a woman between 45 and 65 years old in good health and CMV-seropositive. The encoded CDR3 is CASNGGVPTNSQYF. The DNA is TGTGCCAGCAATGGGGGGGTCCCCACAAACAGTCAGTACTTC.